Listed here are 24 T cell receptor beta chains from one sample, sequenced in a study of T cell responses to AZD1222 COVID-19 vaccine. Generated by immunoSEQ multiplex PCR, the TCRdb table keeps only in-frame clones and is missing some. In the table there are almost 70,000 clones, less than 85% of which are singletons. The source material was peripheral blood, sampled 28 days after the second AZD1222 dose. These receptors were collected from an adult who received the AZD1222 COVID-19 vaccine.

The genes are TRBV5-4 and TRBJ1-5, with D maybe TRBD1 (6 bases). The CDR3 contains 15 residues. V shed 0 bases and J shed 0 bases, with 7 bases lying between them. Germline CDR1 and CDR2: SGHNT and YYREEE (reference sequence). For the CDR3, the DNA is TGTGCCAGCAGCTTGGGGGGGCTTAGCAATCAGCCCCAGCATTTT. It translates to CASSLGGLSNQPQHF.

The V call is TRBV18, the J call TRBJ1-4; D is unresolved. Trimming removed 1 base at V and 6 bases at J, with 6 bases between. Germline V lookup: CDR1 KGHSH, CDR2 LQKENI. CDR3 size: 13 residues. CDR3 loop: CASSPRVDEKLFF. For the CDR3, the DNA is TGTGCCAGCTCACCACGAGTCGATGAAAAACTGTTTTTT.

V and J are TRBV30 and TRBJ1-2, with D possibly being TRBD1 (5 bases). The V and J ends lost 4 bases and 6 bases respectively, with 9 bases between them. Germline V gives CDR1 GTSNPN, CDR2 SVGIG (reference sequence). This CDR3 comprises 11 residues. CDR3 residues: CAWTGRNGYTF. For the CDR3, the DNA is TGTGCCTGGACAGGGCGGAATGGCTACACCTTC.

The rearrangement uses TRBV5-4 and TRBJ1-5; D ambiguous. The CDR3 consists of 13 residues. Germline assignment: CDR1 SGHNT and CDR2 YYREEE (reference sequence). V dropped 1 base and J dropped 2 bases, with 4 bases sitting between them. The CDR3 sequence: CASSLFGNQPQHF. The CDR3 DNA follows: TGTGCCAGCAGCTTGTTTGGCAATCAGCCCCAGCATTTT. Combining the CDR3 with reference TRBV5-4 and TRBJ1-5 gives the whole variable domain ETGVTQSPTHLIKTRGQQVTLRCSSQSGHNTVSWYQQALGQGPQFIFQYYREEENGRGNFPPRFSGLQFPNYSSELNVNALELDDSALYLCASSLFGNQPQHFGDGTRLSIL.

The chain combines TRBV12-3 or TRBV12-4 with TRBJ2-2, with D uncertain. Trimming cost V 5 bases and J 7 bases, with 5 bases left between them. The CDR3 runs to 11 residues. CDR3 nucleotides: TGTGCCAGCAGTCCTGGCGGGGAGCTGTTTTTT. Protein sequence: CASSPGGELFF.

This chain connects TRBV5-5 to TRBJ1-2; D uncertain. V was clipped by 4 bases and J by 8 bases, with 12 bases between them. The CDR3 is 12 residues long. Per the germline V gene, CDR1 is SGHKS and CDR2 is YYEKEE (reference sequence). DNA for the CDR3: TGTGCCAGCAGCCTGAACGCGGGCGGCTACACCTTC. It specifies CASSLNAGGYTF.

V usage is TRBV19 and J usage is TRBJ1-3, with D unclear. This CDR3 contains 16 residues. The V and J ends lost 3 bases and 0 bases respectively, with 12 bases between them. Germline lookup yields CDR1 LNHDA and CDR2 SQIVND (reference sequence). CDR3: CASSMSHGHSGNTIYF. The CDR3, as DNA: TGTGCCAGTAGTATGTCTCACGGTCACTCTGGAAACACCATATATTTT.

This clone was detected a few times. Additional DNA sequences in this sample encode the identical CDR3. The V and J genes are TRBV6-5 and TRBJ1-1; D gene uncertain. The germline V gene has CDR1 MNHEY and CDR2 SVGAGI. The CDR3 totals 11 residues. V was clipped by 6 bases and J by 3 bases, with 5 bases between them. The CDR3 reads CASSRDTEAFF. DNA for the CDR3: TGTGCCAGCAGCCGCGACACTGAAGCTTTCTTT.

V gene TRBV19 combines with J gene TRBJ2-7, with a weak D call TRBD1 (5 bases). V lost 4 bases and J lost 9, with 22 bases in between. The CDR3 is made up of 15 amino acids. Germline assignment: CDR1 LNHDA and CDR2 SQIVND (reference sequence). The CDR3 DNA sequence: TGTGCCAGTAGTACCAACTCAGGGTCTACCTCCTGGCAGTACTTC. Its protein product is CASSTNSGSTSWQYF.

This chain joins TRBV18 and TRBJ2-1; D is undetermined. The CDR3 is made up of 12 amino acids. Germline CDR1 and CDR2: KGHSH and LQKENI. V dropped 2 bases and J dropped 6 bases, with 5 bases sitting between them. The CDR3 here is CASSPGVNEQFF. CDR3 coding DNA: TGTGCCAGCTCACCAGGCGTCAATGAGCAGTTCTTC.

The chain is built from TRBV7-6 and TRBJ2-3; TRBD2 matches at 13 bases. This CDR3 has 17 amino acids. Germline-derived CDR1 and CDR2 are SGHVS and FNYEAQ. Trimming cost V 1 base and J 2 bases; bases outside gene matches: 3. CDR3 residues: CASSLGTSGSITDTQYF. Written as DNA, the CDR3 is TGTGCCAGCAGCTTAGGGACTAGCGGGAGTATCACAGATACGCAGTATTTT.

This sequence joins TRBV6-5 and TRBJ1-1; D not certain. From germline, CDR1 is MNHEY and CDR2 SVGAGI. This CDR3 is 15 amino acids long. V lost 7 bases and J lost 4, with 19 bases in between. The CDR3: CASMEGSGEGTEAFF. In DNA, the CDR3 is TGTGCCAGCATGGAGGGCTCCGGGGAGGGCACTGAAGCTTTCTTT.

This clone was seen more than once but under ten times. The chain couples TRBV27 to TRBJ1-4, with D unclear. The V and J ends lost 5 bases and 6 bases respectively, with 13 bases between them. The germline V gene encodes CDR1 MNHEY and CDR2 SMNVEV (reference sequence). The CDR3 runs 14 residues. The CDR3 protein is CASSAGRPYEKLFF. CDR3 nucleotides: TGTGCCAGCAGTGCCGGACGCCCGTATGAAAAACTGTTTTTT.

V and J are TRBV10-3 and TRBJ2-3; D is uncertain. The CDR3 loop spans 15 amino acids. Per germline, CDR1 ENHRY and CDR2 SYGVKD. Trimming stripped 0 bases from V and 3 bases from J, with 10 bases between. CDR3 sequence reads: CAISESIGLTDTQYF. The CDR3 DNA reads TGTGCCATCAGTGAGTCCATCGGGCTAACAGATACGCAGTATTTT.

Written as DNA, the CDR3 is TGCGCCAGCAGCCCCCTGGCAGGGGGTGGAAACACCATATATTTT. Protein sequence: CASSPLAGGGNTIYF. This rearrangement joins TRBV5-1 to TRBJ1-3; 7 bases match TRBD1. The germline CDR1 and CDR2 sequences are SGHRS and YFSETQ. The V and J ends lost 4 bases and 3 bases, in that order; junction bases with no gene match: 7. CDR3 length: 15 residues. The entire variable domain, with the rest obtained from reference TRBV5-1 and TRBJ1-3, is as follows: KAGVTQTPRYLIKTRGQQVTLSCSPISGHRSVSWYQQTPGQGLQFLFEYFSETQRNKGNFPGRFSGRQFSNSRSEMNVSTLELGDSALYLCASSPLAGGGNTIYFGEGSWLTVV.

The chain uses TRBV5-4 and TRBJ2-7, with TRBD2 matching 12 bases. V lost 4 bases and J lost 7; bases outside the gene matches: 9. Germline V gene lookup returns CDR1 SGHNT and CDR2 YYREEE (reference sequence). This CDR3 contains 15 residues. The CDR3 DNA sequence: TGTGCCAGCAGCCCACGACTAGCGGGAGTGGTAGAGCAGTACTTC. It yields the protein CASSPRLAGVVEQYF.

Here the CDR3 DNA reads TGTGCCATCAGTCCCATCCTGGGGGACACTGAAGCTTTCTTT. Protein product: CAISPILGDTEAFF. The gene calls are TRBV10-3 and TRBJ1-1; possible D gene TRBD1, 5 bases. The CDR3 spans 14 residues. CDR1 and CDR2 from the germline V gene are ENHRY and SYGVKD. Deletions cut 5 bases from V and 3 bases from J, with 13 bases between.

Only a few counts were recorded for this clone. This chain connects TRBV18 to TRBJ2-7, with TRBD2 matching over 11 bases. Germline CDR1 is KGHSH and CDR2 is LQKENI. V shed 6 bases and J 7 bases; nucleotides not matched to a gene: 14. The CDR3 loop spans 16 amino acids. For the CDR3, the DNA is TGTGCCAGCTCCCCCCCGGGACTAGCGGCCTCGGGAGAGCAGTACTTC. Translation gives CASSPPGLAASGEQYF.

This clone was detected a few times. The chain has TRBV6-4 and TRBJ2-2; TRBD1 is a possible D gene (6 bases). Trimming removed 0 bases from V and 1 base from J, with 6 bases in between. Germline V CDR1 and CDR2: MRHNA, SNTAGT. This CDR3 comprises 15 residues. The CDR3 spells CASSDSGQNTGELFF. The CDR3 nucleotides read TGTGCCAGCAGTGACTCGGGACAGAACACCGGGGAGCTGTTTTTT.

This rearrangement joins TRBV6-5 to TRBJ2-3; the D is unclear. Trimming stripped 10 bases from V and 4 bases from J, with 18 bases between. CDR3 size: 14 residues. Germline assignment: CDR1 MNHEY and CDR2 SVGAGI. CDR3: CAIDVRSPPDTQYF. The CDR3 DNA sequence: TGTGCCATCGACGTGAGGAGCCCCCCAGATACGCAGTATTTT.

V gene TRBV5-4 combines with J gene TRBJ1-2; D uncertain. This CDR3 has 13 amino acids. Germline CDR1 SGHNT, CDR2 YYREEE (reference sequence). Trimming took 4 bases from V and 4 from J, leaving 11 bases between them. In DNA, the CDR3 is TGTGCCAGCAGCCCTTGGACGGGCTATGGCTACACCTTC. Protein sequence: CASSPWTGYGYTF.

The chain carries TRBV14 and TRBJ2-7; the D gene is possibly TRBD2 (5 bases). Germline CDR1 and CDR2: SGHDN and FVKESK. The CDR3 length is 14 residues. Trimming pared 4 bases from V and 2 bases from J, leaving 12 bases between. As DNA, the CDR3 is TGTGCCAGCAGCCGGGCCTCCGGGACCTACGAGCAGTACTTC. Its protein product is CASSRASGTYEQYF.

This chain connects TRBV7-9 to TRBJ2-7; 9 positions agree with TRBD2. V was clipped by 4 bases and J by 6 bases; unmatched bases: 13. Germline V lookup: CDR1 SEHNR, CDR2 FQNEAQ (reference sequence). This CDR3 region has 16 residues. This CDR3 is CASSSKAAGGAIEQYF. DNA of the CDR3: TGTGCCAGCAGCTCCAAGGCCGCGGGGGGGGCGATCGAGCAGTACTTC.

V usage is TRBV27 and J usage is TRBJ2-7; TRBD2 might be the D (6 bases). V was shortened by 6 bases and J by 1 base, with 10 bases between the two germline ends. CDR1 is MNHEY and CDR2 is SMNVEV in the germline V gene (reference sequence). The CDR3 length is 13 residues. CDR3 bases: TGTGCCAGCAGCTTGGACTATTCCTACGAGCAGTACTTC. This sequence encodes CASSLDYSYEQYF.